This entry is about one T cell receptor (beta chain). Antigen specificity is unknown. Those who donated were healthy bone marrow donors. These data are taken from a study of cytomegalovirus exposure and HLA in healthy donors. Study-wide results and limits: TCR beta chains associated with HLA were, in a later analysis, more clonally expanded than equally common others. Fewer N-insertions (relative to the approximately 700-donor mean) were reportedly seen in an Asian-associated ancestry cluster in a later analysis. Later analysis demonstrated an association between a missense DCLRE1C variant and TCR beta V- and J-gene trimming.

V was pared by 2 bases and J by 3 bases, with 8 bases of the junction left unmatched. Germline V lookup: CDR1 SGHTA, CDR2 FQGTGA. The CDR3 runs 17 residues. PCR primers comprised 60 Vbeta and 13 Jbeta primers. Method: immunoSEQ multiplex PCR; TCRdb's copy keeps in-frame clones and lacks some. There are 93,000 or so clones in the sample; roughly 80% occur only once, and less than 5% lies in the top ten. The chain employs TRBV7-3 and TRBJ2-4; 9 bases map to TRBD2. The sequencing input was PBMCs. The origin of this receptor is a man aged 45-60 years in good health and CMV-seropositive. CDR3 amino acids: CASSLESSGSGKNIQYF. In DNA form, the CDR3 reads TGTGCCAGCAGCTTAGAGAGTAGCGGGAGTGGCAAAAACATTCAGTACTTC.